This T cell receptor (beta chain) stems from a study of CD8+ T cells in alopecia areata. Per the germline V gene, CDR1 is SQVTM and CDR2 is ANQGSEA. The CDR3 runs 14 residues. Between the trimmed V and J ends, which lost 4 bases and 6 bases, there was a span of 17 bases. General study points: Lesional scalp, especially alopecia totalis/universalis, showed higher clonality than normal scalp. Unlike in mice, where it was clearer, TCR sharing across patients was less clear, possibly HLA-related.

RNA extraction was followed by reverse transcription into cDNA, which acted as the sequencing template. Some clones are missing from TCRdb's copy, which holds only in-frame ones; the method was immunoSEQ multiplex PCR. Here the sample spans 140,000 or so clones, 45% to 60% being singletons. This clone has just a few counts. Its antigen is not known. The chain uses TRBV29-1 and TRBJ2-3; D call uncertain. This receptor was obtained from a human donor with alopecia areata. This sample comprised CD4+ T cells sorted from blood, obtained at week 0. CDR3 coding DNA: TGCAGCGTTGTGGTGGGTCTAGGGATGGATACGCAGTATTTT. This encodes CSVVVGLGMDTQYF.